The 20 T cell receptor beta chains below all came from one sample that was sequenced in a study of T cells in Graves' hyperthyroidism and ophthalmopathy. TCR beta CDR3 regions were amplified from RNA transcripts. First-round RT-PCR with HTBI primers amplified the TCR CDR3 region. One entry per CDR3 protein, called by TCRdb with MiXCR from the multiplex PCR reads. There are about 340,000 distinct CDR3 sequences in the sample; roughly a fifth occur only once, and around half lies in the top ten. Sequenced sample: blood. Every receptor here comes from a woman between 45 and 60 years old with Graves' hyperthyroidism.

The count of this clonotype is one. A much bigger clone sits one base away, suggesting this may be a read error. The chain couples TRBV11-3 to TRBJ2-1; 7 positions agree with TRBD2. The CDR3 loop spans 14 amino acids. V lost 4 bases and J lost 7; bases outside the gene matches: 7. Germline V gene data show CDR1 as SGHNT and CDR2 as YENEEA. CDR3 nucleotide sequence: TGTGCCAGCAGCTGGACGGGACTACCAAATGAGCAGTTCTTC. Translating gives CASSWTGLPNEQFF. The full variable domain, completed using reference TRBV11-3 and TRBJ2-1, is EAGVVQSPRYKIIEKKQPVAFWCNPISGHNTLYWYLQNLGQGPELLIRYENEEAVDDSQLPKDRFSAERLKGVDSTLKIQPAELGDSAVYLCASSWTGLPNEQFFGPGTRLTVL.

The sample holds many counts of this clonotype. The chain recombines TRBV7-3 with TRBJ2-1; D gene unclear. The V gene's germline CDR1 is SGHTA and CDR2 FQGTGA. The CDR3 spans 14 residues. The V end was cut by 2 bases, the J end by 5 bases, with 10 bases between. The CDR3 DNA reads TGTGCCAGCAGCTTAGGCCTAAGCGACAATGAGCAGTTCTTC. Translation: CASSLGLSDNEQFF.

This clonotype was detected many times. The chain has TRBV28 and TRBJ2-3; TRBD2 matches 12 bases. Germline V gene data show CDR1 as MDHEN and CDR2 as SYDVKM. V was clipped by 6 bases and J by 4 bases; unmatched bases: 5. This CDR3 has 15 residues. The CDR3: CASSPTSGSPDTQYF. CDR3 nucleotide sequence: TGTGCCAGCAGCCCGACTAGCGGGAGCCCAGATACGCAGTATTTT.

This clonotype was recorded a few times. One junction end does not reproduce the germline sequence, and a read error may be involved. The gene calls are TRBV7-7 and TRBJ2-2; TRBD2 might be the D (5 bases). The germline V gene encodes CDR1 SSHAT and CDR2 FNYEAQ (reference sequence). The length of the CDR3 is 14 residues. CDR3 residues: CASSPRSGAGELFF. Written as DNA, the CDR3 is TGTGCTAGCAGCCCTAGATCCGGGGCCGGGGAGCTGTTTTTT.

The sample holds many counts of this clonotype. The chain is built from TRBV18 and TRBJ2-7, with TRBD2 matching 11 bases. Germline V CDR1 and CDR2: KGHSH, LQKENI. V shed 3 bases, J shed 2 bases, and the junction held 0 bases outside the gene matches. This CDR3 spans 14 amino acids. The CDR3 bases are TGTGCCAGCTCACCTAGCGGGAGGGCCTACGAGCAGTACTTC. It codes for CASSPSGRAYEQYF. Full variable domain (rest looked up from reference TRBV18 and TRBJ2-7): NAGVMQNPRHLVRRRGQEARLRCSPMKGHSHVYWYRQLPEEGLKFMVYLQKENIIDESGMPKERFSAEFPKEGPSILRIQQVVRGDSAAYFCASSPSGRAYEQYFGPGTRLTVT.

This clonotype was seen ten or more times. The J gene is TRBJ2-5, the V gene TRBV7-2, with D possibly TRBD1 on 5 matching bases. Germline V gene sequence: CDR1 SGHTA, CDR2 FQGNSA. The germline V and J ends were trimmed by 2 bases and 4 bases, with 11 bases remaining between them. The CDR3 length is 14 residues. The CDR3 protein is CASSLTGPGETQYF. The CDR3 DNA reads TGTGCCAGCAGCTTAACAGGACCTGGAGAGACCCAGTACTTC.

The chain links TRBV20-1 to TRBJ2-7; maybe TRBD2 (5 bases). V lost 2 bases and J lost 3, with 14 bases in between. The CDR3 has 14 amino acids. From germline, CDR1 is DFQATT and CDR2 SNEGSKA (reference sequence). In nucleotides, the CDR3 is TGCAGTGCTAGAATAGCGAGCAATGTCTACGAGCAGTACTTC. Protein: CSARIASNVYEQYF.

This clonotype has at least ten counts. The chain has TRBV12-3 or TRBV12-4 and TRBJ1-1; TRBD1 agrees at 7 bases. V was clipped by 7 bases and J by 3 bases; unmatched bases: 11. This CDR3 is 15 amino acids long. CDR3 sequence reads: CASNLIRGRDTEAFF. DNA for the CDR3: TGTGCCAGCAATCTCATAAGGGGGCGGGACACTGAAGCTTTCTTT.

This clonotype was seen more than once but under ten times. CDR3 in amino acids: CSASLLEGGTDTQYF. The CDR3 DNA reads TGCAGTGCTTCCCTGCTAGAGGGGGGGACAGATACGCAGTATTTT. This chain joins TRBV20-1 and TRBJ2-3; possibly TRBD2 for D (7 bases). V was shortened by 5 bases and J by 3 bases, with 18 bases between the two germline ends. Looked up from germline, CDR1 is DFQATT and CDR2 is SNEGSKA (reference sequence). The CDR3 totals 15 residues.

This sequence joins TRBV27 and TRBJ2-7; D is uncertain. With 0 bases removed from V and 4 bases from J, the gap between germline ends came to 13 bases. The germline V gene has CDR1 MNHEY and CDR2 SMNVEV (reference sequence). CDR3 length equals 15 residues. The CDR3 sequence is CASSLSGSVWYEQYF. The CDR3, as DNA: TGTGCCAGCAGTTTATCCGGGTCGGTCTGGTACGAGCAGTACTTC.

The sample holds many counts of this clonotype. The gene calls are TRBV6-1 and TRBJ2-1; 11 nucleotides align to TRBD2. Germline V lookup: CDR1 MNHNS, CDR2 SASEGT. The V segment lost 8 bases and the J segment 6 bases; nucleotides outside the gene matches: 6. The CDR3 sequence is 14 residues long. The CDR3 DNA follows: TGTGCCAGCGGGGCCGGGACTAGCGGCAATGAGCAGTTCTTC. This gives the protein CASGAGTSGNEQFF.

There are many counts of this clonotype. J is TRBJ1-5 and V is TRBV14, with D perhaps matching TRBD1 (5 bases). Trimming removed 0 bases from V and 5 bases from J, with 23 bases in between. CDR1 is SGHDN and CDR2 is FVKESK in the germline V gene. The CDR3 runs to 19 residues. The CDR3 loop is CASSQDLYDSHYVHQPQHF. The CDR3 DNA sequence: TGTGCCAGCAGCCAAGATCTTTATGACAGTCATTACGTACATCAGCCCCAGCATTTT.

The chain combines TRBV6-1 with TRBJ1-1; D possibly corresponds to TRBD1 (5 bases). The V gene's germline CDR1 is MNHNS and CDR2 SASEGT. With 2 bases removed from V and 0 bases from J, the gap between germline ends came to 10 bases. The CDR3 contains 15 residues. This CDR3 reads CASSEQDTMNTEAFF. DNA for the CDR3: TGTGCCAGCAGTGAACAGGACACCATGAACACTGAAGCTTTCTTT.

The rearrangement uses TRBV12-3 or TRBV12-4 and TRBJ1-1; D uncertain. This CDR3 is built from 14 residues. Trimming shortened V by 3 bases and J by 5 bases, and 13 bases separated the two germline ends. The CDR3 DNA is TGTGCCAGCAGTTTTCCGGGTATGGTGACTGAAGCTTTCTTT. As protein: CASSFPGMVTEAFF.

Regarding this clonotype: Being one base from a much bigger clone, this may be a read error. The chain combines TRBV28 with TRBJ2-7; the D gene is possibly TRBD1 (7 bases). Looked up from germline, CDR1 is MDHEN and CDR2 is SYDVKM. V lost 4 bases, J lost 4 bases, and 17 bases lay in between. The CDR3 runs to 15 residues. The CDR3 here is CASSSRGVPSYEQYF. The DNA for the CDR3 is TGTGCCAGCAGTTCCAGGGGGGTCCCGTCTTACGAGCAGTACTTC.

This clonotype was counted only a few times. The chain's CDR3 is CSAEQGGGYTF. The CDR3 region has the DNA TGCAGCGCTGAGCAGGGTGGCGGCTACACCTTC. The chain couples TRBV29-1 to TRBJ1-2, with D possibly being TRBD1 (5 bases). Looked up from germline, CDR1 is SQVTM and CDR2 is ANQGSEA. The CDR3 is 11 residues long. With 7 bases removed from V and 8 bases from J, the gap between germline ends came to 14 bases.

This clonotype has at least ten counts. The chain uses TRBV27 and TRBJ1-1; TRBD1 matches at 8 bases. Trimming removed 5 bases from V and 0 bases from J; junction bases left unmatched: 5. The CDR3 has 15 amino acids. Germline CDR1 and CDR2: MNHEY and SMNVEV (reference sequence). CDR3 loop: CASSPRTGLNTEAFF. CDR3 bases: TGTGCCAGCAGTCCGAGGACAGGGTTGAACACTGAAGCTTTCTTT.

This clonotype showed up many times. V usage is TRBV5-4 and J usage is TRBJ1-1, with a possible D match to TRBD1 (5 bases). Germline CDR1 is SGHNT and CDR2 is YYREEE (reference sequence). V lost 0 bases and J 1 base, leaving 13 bases between the germline ends. The length of the CDR3 is 16 residues. The CDR3 DNA is TGTGCCAGCAGCTTGGCCAGGGTAGTCAAGAACACTGAAGCTTTCTTT. Protein sequence: CASSLARVVKNTEAFF.

There are many counts of this clonotype. V usage is TRBV2 and J usage is TRBJ1-4; D uncertain. CDR3 length: 16 amino acids. V lost 7 bases, J lost 0 bases, and 15 bases lay in between. Germline loops: CDR1 SNHLY, CDR2 FYNNEI. The CDR3 bases are TGTGCCAGCACCCAGAGGCAGCCTGCAACTAATGAAAAACTGTTTTTT. It specifies CASTQRQPATNEKLFF.

This clonotype was recorded at least ten times. V usage is TRBV5-1 and J usage is TRBJ2-2, with 9 bases that match TRBD1. With V trimmed by 6 bases and J by 5 bases, 8 bases remained unmatched. The CDR3 is 15 residues long. CDR1 SGHRS and CDR2 YFSETQ come from the germline V gene. DNA for the CDR3: TGCGCCAGCACTCCTCGGACAGGGGAGACCGGGGAGCTGTTTTTT. Translation gives CASTPRTGETGELFF.